This is a list of T cell receptor beta chains from one sample in a study of blood T cell repertoires in COVID-19. Here immunoSEQ multiplex PCR was the method, and the copy in TCRdb shows in-frame clones only, minus some. The sample has tens of thousands of clones; 75% to 90% are singletons. Sample: peripheral blood. The receptors originated from a human donor in a cohort sampled during active COVID-19. Both conserved end residues are part of each CDR3. A D gene is named only where the DNA matches it firmly. Not all rows give a size; the values are once, few, many and, for expanded clones, a class.

d_gene,abundance,v_gene,len,j_gene,CDR3nt,CDR3aa
NA,NA,TRBV7-7,13,TRBJ2-2,TGTGCCAGCAGCACCGGACAGACCGGGGAGCTGTTTTTT,CASSTGQTGELFF
TRBD1,NA,TRBV6-4,13,TRBJ1-2,TGTGCCAGCAGCCCCGACAGGGGGTATGGCTACACCTTC,CASSPDRGYGYTF
NA,once,TRBV5-1,12,TRBJ2-3,TGCGCCAGCAGCACGGTCTCAGATACGCAGTATTTT,CASSTVSDTQYF
NA,once,TRBV27,15,TRBJ2-1,TGTGCCAGCTGGGGGTCGGGACTCCCTTACAATGAGCAGTTCTTC,CASWGSGLPYNEQFF
NA,NA,TRBV28,13,TRBJ2-7,TGTGCCAGCAGCTCACTAGCATCCTACGAGCAGTACTTC,CASSSLASYEQYF
NA,once,TRBV10-3,15,TRBJ2-5,TGTGCCATCAGTAGGGGCACCCCTCGGGAAGAGACCCAGTACTTC,CAISRGTPREETQYF
TRBD2,NA,TRBV19,17,TRBJ2-3,TGTGCCAGTAGTGCACCGCGGCTAGCGGGGGGCACAGATACGCAGTATTTT,CASSAPRLAGGTDTQYF
NA,NA,TRBV12-3/TRBV12-4,13,TRBJ1-2,TGTGCCAGCAGTCTCGGACAGAACTATGGCTACACCTTC,CASSLGQNYGYTF
TRBD2,few,TRBV4-1,13,TRBJ2-5,TGCGCCAGCAGCCGGGAGGGCCGGGAGACCCAGTACTTC,CASSREGRETQYF
NA,NA,TRBV30,13,TRBJ1-2,TGTGCCTGGAGAGGCAGGGCCTGGGGTGGCTACACCTTC,CAWRGRAWGGYTF
TRBD2,NA,TRBV5-4,15,TRBJ2-5,TGTGCCAGCAGCTTGGGACTAGCGGTTCAAGAGACCCAGTACTTC,CASSLGLAVQETQYF
TRBD1,NA,TRBV29-1,11,TRBJ1-1,TGCAGCGGGGGACAGGACACTGAAGCTTTCTTT,CSGGQDTEAFF
NA,once,TRBV20-1,11,TRBJ1-2,TGCAGTGCTGCCCCGAGGGAGGGCTACACCTTC,CSAAPREGYTF
NA,once,TRBV28,14,TRBJ2-5,TGTGCCAGCAGCACGGGACTCCCGCGGAGGACCCAGTACTTC,CASSTGLPRRTQYF
NA,NA,TRBV10-3,13,TRBJ1-1,TGTGCCATCGCGGGAAACCTTGGCACTGAAGCTTTCTTT,CAIAGNLGTEAFF